What follows are 20 T cell receptor beta chains derived from one specimen sequenced in a study of T cells in Graves' hyperthyroidism and ophthalmopathy. RNA transcripts yielded amplified TCR beta CDR3 regions. The HTBI primer set served for first-round RT-PCR of the TCR CDR3. A single record per CDR3 protein comes from TCRdb applying MiXCR to the multiplex PCR reads. The top ten clones hold 20% to 25% of a sample with roughly 300,000 distinct CDR3 sequences, 11% to 15% of them seen once. The source material was blood. The receptors derive from a woman in her twenties or thirties with Graves' hyperthyroidism.

For this clonotype: Since a much larger clone is just one base distant, this may be a read error. This sequence joins TRBV28 and TRBJ1-5; possibly TRBD1 for D (6 bases). There are 14 residues in the CDR3. V was clipped by 3 bases and J by 3 bases, with 9 bases between them. Germline values: CDR1 MDHEN, CDR2 SYDVKM. CDR3 sequence: CASSFGQLNQPQHF. DNA for the CDR3: TGTGCCAGCAGTTTCGGACAGCTCAATCAGCCCCAGCATTTT.

The rearrangement uses TRBV9 and TRBJ2-5; 10 nucleotides align to TRBD2. Germline V lookup: CDR1 SGDLS, CDR2 YYNGEE. The CDR3 runs 16 residues. V shed 4 bases and J 1 base; nucleotides not matched to a gene: 7. As DNA, the CDR3 is TGTGCCAGCAGCACCAGGACTAGCGGTTTCCAAGAGACCCAGTACTTC. Translated, it gives CASSTRTSGFQETQYF. Using reference TRBV9 and TRBJ2-5 for the parts outside the CDR3, the full variable domain is DSGVTQTPKHLITATGQRVTLRCSPRSGDLSVYWYQQSLDQGLQFLIQYYNGEERAKGNILERFSAQQFPDLHSELNLSSLELGDSALYFCASSTRTSGFQETQYFGPGTRLLVL.

At least ten counts were recorded for this clonotype. This rearrangement joins TRBV7-8 to TRBJ2-7; D is unresolved. There are 11 residues in the CDR3. Between the trimmed V and J ends, which lost 4 bases and 2 bases, there was a span of 3 bases. The germline V gene encodes CDR1 SGHVS and CDR2 FQNEAQ. The CDR3: CASSSTYEQYF. In DNA form, the CDR3 reads TGTGCCAGCAGCTCCACCTACGAGCAGTACTTC.

This clonotype has at least ten counts. The gene calls are TRBV28 and TRBJ1-5; D is perhaps TRBD1 (5 bases). The CDR3 runs 16 residues. The germline V gene has CDR1 MDHEN and CDR2 SYDVKM. V was cut by 6 bases and J by 3 bases, with 18 bases left in between. The CDR3 here is CASRPGQAVINQPQHF. The CDR3 DNA reads TGTGCCAGCAGACCGGGGCAGGCGGTCATCAATCAGCCCCAGCATTTT.

The gene calls are TRBV25-1 and TRBJ2-5; perhaps TRBD2 as D (6 bases). Germline CDR1 reads MGHDK; CDR2 reads SYGVNS. The CDR3 is made up of 14 amino acids. Between the trimmed V and J ends, which lost 5 bases and 0 bases, there was a span of 10 bases. CDR3 DNA: TGTGCCAGCAGTAACAGCGGGTACCAAGAGACCCAGTACTTC. Translating it yields CASSNSGYQETQYF.

This clonotype was detected ten times or more. This chain links TRBV27 with TRBJ1-2, with a weak D call TRBD1 (5 bases). CDR1 MNHEY and CDR2 SMNVEV come from the germline V gene (reference sequence). The CDR3 contains 13 residues. The germline V and J ends were trimmed by 6 bases and 3 bases, with 11 bases remaining between them. The DNA for the CDR3 is TGTGCCAGCAGCTCGACAGCAGACTATGGCTACACCTTC. Translation: CASSSTADYGYTF.

The chain has TRBV25-1 and TRBJ1-2, with a tentative D call TRBD1 (5 bases). V was shortened by 2 bases and J by 4 bases, with 8 bases between the two germline ends. This CDR3 spans 13 amino acids. Germline CDR1 is MGHDK and CDR2 is SYGVNS. The CDR3 reads CASSEGGSYGYTF. Written as DNA, the CDR3 is TGTGCCAGCAGTGAAGGGGGGAGCTATGGCTACACCTTC.

This clonotype was counted at least ten times. The V and J genes are TRBV28 and TRBJ1-6; 9 nucleotides line up with TRBD1. This CDR3 contains 14 residues. The V gene end was trimmed by 6 bases and the J gene end by 10 bases; junction bases not matched to a gene: 7. Germline assignment: CDR1 MDHEN and CDR2 SYDVKM. The CDR3 loop is CASSLGTGKSPLHF. As DNA, the CDR3 is TGTGCCAGCAGCCTCGGGACAGGGAAATCACCCCTCCACTTT. Full variable domain (remainder filled in from reference TRBV28 and TRBJ1-6): DVKVTQSSRYLVKRTGEKVFLECVQDMDHENMFWYRQDPGLGLRLIYFSYDVKMKEKGDIPEGYSVSREKKERFSLILESASTNQTSMYLCASSLGTGKSPLHFGNGTRLTVT.

This clonotype was seen a handful of times. The chain has TRBV2 and TRBJ1-1; 7 positions match TRBD1. The germline gives CDR1 SNHLY, CDR2 FYNNEI. After removal of 4 bases from V and 4 bases from J, the junction contained 6 bases not matched to a gene. The CDR3 is 14 residues long. For the CDR3, the DNA is TGTGCCAGCAGTGCAGACAGGGCGGGCACTGAAGCTTTCTTT. Protein: CASSADRAGTEAFF.

A word on this clonotype: A read error may be the cause here, since a much bigger clone is one base away. This chain joins TRBV11-2 and TRBJ1-3, with D perhaps TRBD1 (6 bases). With 2 bases removed from V and 2 bases from J, the gap between germline ends came to 13 bases. Germline CDR1 is SGHAT and CDR2 is FQNNGV. The CDR3 length is 16 residues. CDR3 DNA: TGTGCCAGCAGCTTACTTCTACAGGGCACTGGAAACACCATATATTTT. Translating gives CASSLLLQGTGNTIYF.

This clonotype appeared a few times. This chain uses TRBV3-1 with TRBJ2-7, with TRBD1 matching over 8 bases. V shed 0 bases, J shed 2 bases, and the junction held 6 bases outside the gene matches. CDR1 is LGHDT and CDR2 is YNNKEL in the germline V gene (reference sequence). The CDR3 consists of 16 residues. The CDR3 region has the DNA TGTGCCAGCAGCCAAGAACTTGGGACAGGCCCCTACGAGCAGTACTTC. Its translation: CASSQELGTGPYEQYF.

About this clonotype: A read error may be the cause here, since a much bigger clone is one base away. The chain is built from TRBV6-1 and TRBJ1-6; weak D call: TRBD1 (6 bases). Germline loops: CDR1 MNHNS, CDR2 SASEGT. Deletions cut 3 bases from V and 17 bases from J, with 17 bases between. The length of the CDR3 is 13 residues. CDR3 DNA sequence: TGTGCCAGCAGTGATTCCGGGACACCGTCCTTCCACTTT. This sequence encodes CASSDSGTPSFHF.

V gene TRBV20-1 combines with J gene TRBJ2-1, with TRBD2 identical over 8 bases. Germline V lookup: CDR1 DFQATT, CDR2 SNEGSKA (reference sequence). V lost 3 bases, J lost 1 base, and 5 bases stayed unmatched. This CDR3 is built from 15 residues. Here the CDR3 reads CSASGRAGSYNEQFF. Here the CDR3 DNA reads TGCAGTGCTAGCGGGAGGGCCGGGTCCTACAATGAGCAGTTCTTC.

Many counts were recorded for this clonotype. The J gene is TRBJ2-5, the V gene TRBV2, with D uncertain. The CDR3 has 17 residues. The germline V gene encodes CDR1 SNHLY and CDR2 FYNNEI. V dropped 2 bases and J dropped 4 bases, with 20 bases sitting between them. CDR3 nucleotides: TGTGCCAGCAGTGAATATTCCGGGCCCAGCATGCCAGAGACCCAGTACTTC. This sequence encodes CASSEYSGPSMPETQYF.

This clonotype was recorded at least ten times. The V call is TRBV6-1, the J call TRBJ1-1; D remains unclear. The CDR3 consists of 13 residues. V was trimmed by 7 bases and J by 1 base, leaving 10 bases between them. Germline-derived CDR1 and CDR2 are MNHNS and SASEGT. The CDR3 DNA follows: TGTGCCAGCAACTTTAACAGGAACACTGAAGCTTTCTTT. Translated, it gives CASNFNRNTEAFF.

This clonotype was seen a few times. CDR3 DNA: TGCAGTGCAAGACGCCCGGGCTCTGGAAACACCATATATTTT. This sequence encodes CSARRPGSGNTIYF. V is TRBV20-1 and J is TRBJ1-3, with unresolved D. The CDR3 consists of 14 residues. V lost 6 bases and J 0 bases, leaving 12 bases between the germline ends. Germline V gene lookup returns CDR1 DFQATT and CDR2 SNEGSKA (reference sequence).

This clonotype has a count of ten or more. CDR3: CASSPPRLAGYEQYF. The DNA of the CDR3 is TGTGCCAGCAGTCCACCAAGACTAGCGGGGTACGAGCAGTACTTC. The rearrangement joins TRBV28 to TRBJ2-7; TRBD2 aligns across 11 bases. J lost 4 bases, V lost 5 bases, and 7 bases had no gene match. This CDR3 is built from 15 residues. The germline V gene has CDR1 MDHEN and CDR2 SYDVKM.

The gene calls are TRBV5-1 and TRBJ2-5; D remains ambiguous. The CDR3 has 12 residues. Looked up from germline, CDR1 is SGHRS and CDR2 is YFSETQ. V gave up 5 bases and J gave up 2 bases, with 7 bases separating them. CDR3 bases: TGCGCCAGCAGGCCAGATCAAGAGACCCAGTACTTC. Translating it yields CASRPDQETQYF.

V usage is TRBV15 and J usage is TRBJ1-2; TRBD1 might be the D (5 bases). Trimming removed 6 bases at V and 1 base at J, with 15 bases between. The CDR3 totals 15 residues. The germline CDR1 and CDR2 sequences are LNHNV and YYDKDF (reference sequence). Here the CDR3 DNA reads TGTGCCACCAGTAGCGGAGACAGTATTAACTATGGCTACACCTTC. The encoded protein is CATSSGDSINYGYTF.

This clonotype occurred many times. The chain employs TRBV11-2 and TRBJ2-3, with D possibly TRBD2 on 7 matching bases. V gave up 6 bases and J gave up 3 bases, with 16 bases separating them. Germline-derived CDR1 and CDR2 are SGHAT and FQNNGV. The CDR3 runs to 15 residues. CDR3 residues: CASSSSGRGTDTQYF. For the CDR3, the DNA is TGTGCCAGCAGTTCTAGCGGAAGGGGGACAGATACGCAGTATTTT.